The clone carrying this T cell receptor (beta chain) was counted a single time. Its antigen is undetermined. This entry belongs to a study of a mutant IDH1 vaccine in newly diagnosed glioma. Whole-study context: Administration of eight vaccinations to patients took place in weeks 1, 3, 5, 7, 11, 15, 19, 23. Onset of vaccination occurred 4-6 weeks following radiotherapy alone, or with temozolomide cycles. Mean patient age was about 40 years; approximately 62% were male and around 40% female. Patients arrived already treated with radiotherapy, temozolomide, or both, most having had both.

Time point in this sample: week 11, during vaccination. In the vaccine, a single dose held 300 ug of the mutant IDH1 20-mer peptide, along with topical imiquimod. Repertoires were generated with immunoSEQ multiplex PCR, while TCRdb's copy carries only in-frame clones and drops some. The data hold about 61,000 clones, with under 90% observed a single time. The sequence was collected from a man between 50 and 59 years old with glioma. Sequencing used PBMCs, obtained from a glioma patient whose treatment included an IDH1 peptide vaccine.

In DNA, the CDR3 is TGTGCCAGCAGTCAACAGGGAAACACTGAAGCTTTCTTT. As protein: CASSQQGNTEAFF. This chain connects TRBV6-5 to TRBJ1-1; maybe TRBD1 (6 bases). Trimming shortened V by 5 bases and J by 2 bases, and 9 bases separated the two germline ends. Germline assignment: CDR1 MNHEY and CDR2 SVGAGI. The CDR3 sequence is 13 residues long.